One sample yielded the 29 T cell receptor beta chains listed below, sequenced in a study of memory CD4+ T cells and cytomegalovirus serostatus. The sort gate was single viable CD3+CD4+CD8-CD45RO+ cells for memory CD4+ T cells. Clones were sequenced by immunoSEQ multiplex PCR, and TCRdb holds only the in-frame ones, with some missing. The table lists 40,000 to 55,000 clones, approximately 80% of them singletons. The sequenced sample consisted of memory CD4+ T cells from blood. The source is an adult in good health and CMV-seropositive.

V is TRBV4-3 and J is TRBJ1-6, with D possibly matching TRBD1 (5 bases). This CDR3 has 15 residues. Germline lookup yields CDR1 LGHNA and CDR2 YSLEER. Trimming removed 3 bases at V and 7 bases at J, with 13 bases between. CDR3 loop: CASSQEARANSPLHF. CDR3 nucleotide sequence: TGCGCCAGCAGCCAGGAGGCCAGGGCAAATTCACCCCTCCACTTT.

The chain uses TRBV9 and TRBJ2-6; D is unresolved. The germline V gene encodes CDR1 SGDLS and CDR2 YYNGEE. V was shortened by 0 bases and J by 4 bases, with 8 bases between the two germline ends. CDR3 length: 15 amino acids. CDR3 nucleotide sequence: TGTGCCAGCAGCGTAGGGCCCTCGGGGGCCAACGTCCTGACTTTC. This translates into CASSVGPSGANVLTF.

V usage is TRBV5-6 and J usage is TRBJ1-1, with D unclear. CDR3 length: 14 amino acids. The V end lost 5 bases, the J end lost 1 base, and 12 bases lay between the germline ends. Germline V gene lookup returns CDR1 SGHDT and CDR2 YYEEEE. The CDR3 region has the DNA TGTGCCAGCAGTCCTCTCGACACGAACACTGAAGCTTTCTTT. Its protein product is CASSPLDTNTEAFF.

The chain carries TRBV6-1 and TRBJ1-1, with D maybe TRBD1 (6 bases). CDR3 length: 19 residues. Germline V gene data show CDR1 as MNHNS and CDR2 as SASEGT. V lost 4 bases, J lost 1 base, and 25 bases lay in between. The CDR3 nucleotides read TGTGCCAGCAGTGGCCCCCTCGAAGGGGGGCGAGGGGGGAACACTGAAGCTTTCTTT. Protein: CASSGPLEGGRGGNTEAFF.

The chain links TRBV4-1 to TRBJ1-2; D is unresolved. Germline loops: CDR1 MGHRA, CDR2 YSYEKL. The V gene lost 4 bases and the J gene lost 0 bases, with 12 bases spanning the gap. CDR3 length: 15 amino acids. The CDR3 bases are TGCGCCAGCAGCCGCAACATGGGAGCTAACTATGGCTACACCTTC. Amino acid sequence: CASSRNMGANYGYTF.

J is TRBJ1-3 and V is TRBV6-1; D remains unclear. Trimming took 4 bases from V and 6 from J, leaving 7 bases between them. The CDR3 has 12 residues. The germline V gene has CDR1 MNHNS and CDR2 SASEGT. CDR3 residues: CASSAGENTIYF. The DNA for the CDR3 is TGTGCCAGCAGTGCCGGTGAAAACACCATATATTTT.

The genes are TRBV5-1 and TRBJ2-7, with 7 nucleotides matching TRBD2. This CDR3 comprises 14 residues. Germline V lookup: CDR1 SGHRS, CDR2 YFSETQ. The V segment lost 0 bases and the J segment 3 bases; nucleotides outside the gene matches: 3. The CDR3 sequence: CASSLAGTNYEQYF. For the CDR3, the DNA is TGCGCCAGCAGCTTGGCCGGGACTAACTACGAGCAGTACTTC.

The chain employs TRBV2 and TRBJ1-4; D call uncertain. This CDR3 comprises 15 residues. Germline loops: CDR1 SNHLY, CDR2 FYNNEI. V was shortened by 5 bases and J by 8 bases, with 18 bases between the two germline ends. CDR3 sequence (DNA): TGTGCCAGCAGTCAAGATTTCGGACGGGAGGAAAAACTGTTTTTT. It codes for CASSQDFGREEKLFF.

V is TRBV7-8 and J is TRBJ2-7, with 7 bases matching TRBD2. V trimming: 8 bases; J trimming: 0 bases; junction bases outside the gene matches: 7. The CDR3 has 14 amino acids. The V gene's germline CDR1 is SGHVS and CDR2 FQNEAQ. The CDR3, as DNA: TGTGCCAGCGCCTTGGGGGGGAGCTCCTACGAGCAGTACTTC. Its protein product is CASALGGSSYEQYF.

The J gene is TRBJ2-1, the V gene TRBV6-1, with D perhaps TRBD2 (5 bases). The germline CDR1 and CDR2 sequences are MNHNS and SASEGT. V was shortened by 6 bases and J by 2 bases, with 8 bases between the two germline ends. The CDR3 has 13 amino acids. The CDR3 protein is CASSWEPYNEQFF. CDR3 nucleotides: TGTGCCAGCAGCTGGGAGCCCTACAATGAGCAGTTCTTC.

Concerning this clone: Within the sample, other DNA sequences also encode this same CDR3. V usage is TRBV30 and J usage is TRBJ1-2; perhaps TRBD1 as D (5 bases). Germline V gene lookup returns CDR1 GTSNPN and CDR2 SVGIG (reference sequence). The ends were cut back, 0 bases at V and 4 bases at J, with 9 bases in the middle. The CDR3 has 13 residues. CDR3 DNA sequence: TGTGCCTGGAGTGTGGGGGGAGGCTATGGCTACACCTTC. Its translation is CAWSVGGGYGYTF.

The rearrangement joins TRBV29-1 to TRBJ2-2; D gene unclear. V was clipped by 6 bases and J by 1 base, with 12 bases between them. Germline CDR1 and CDR2: SQVTM and ANQGSEA. CDR3 length: 14 residues. The CDR3 here is CSVIGQVNTGELFF. The DNA for the CDR3 is TGCAGCGTAATAGGGCAGGTGAACACCGGGGAGCTGTTTTTT.

The chain recombines TRBV28 with TRBJ1-2; a weak D match, TRBD1 (6 bases). The V and J ends lost 7 bases and 4 bases respectively, with 16 bases between them. Germline V gene sequence: CDR1 MDHEN, CDR2 SYDVKM. The CDR3 extends over 14 amino acids. CDR3 sequence (DNA): TGTGCCAGCACCACGGGACAAGACACCTATGGCTACACCTTC. Amino acids: CASTTGQDTYGYTF.

The rearrangement joins TRBV19 to TRBJ1-2; 7 bases map to TRBD1. The CDR3 is 15 amino acids. Losses at the gene ends were 7 bases for V and 2 bases for J; bases not matched to a gene: 10. Per the germline V gene, CDR1 is LNHDA and CDR2 is SQIVND (reference sequence). The CDR3 DNA reads as TGTGCCAGTACCGTTGACAGGGCATTAAACTATGGCTACACCTTC. Translation: CASTVDRALNYGYTF.

This clone was seen once. The genes are TRBV10-3 and TRBJ2-1, with D unclear. Germline lookup yields CDR1 ENHRY and CDR2 SYGVKD. V was pared by 2 bases and J by 4 bases, with 9 bases between. The CDR3 has 14 amino acids. The CDR3 is CAISEISNYNEQFF. DNA for the CDR3: TGTGCCATCAGTGAGATTAGCAATTACAATGAGCAGTTCTTC.

This clone was counted between two and nine times. The J gene is TRBJ1-1, the V gene TRBV14; D unclear. Germline V lookup: CDR1 SGHDN, CDR2 FVKESK. V was shortened by 1 base and J by 7 bases, with 10 bases between the two germline ends. The CDR3 totals 13 residues. CDR3 sequence: CASSQAATGEAFF. For the CDR3, the DNA is TGTGCCAGCAGCCAAGCAGCGACGGGTGAAGCTTTCTTT.

The gene calls are TRBV28 and TRBJ2-3; the D gene is possibly TRBD1 (7 bases). The CDR3 is 15 residues long. In germline, CDR1 is MDHEN, CDR2 SYDVKM. Deletions cut 7 bases from V and 0 bases from J, with 14 bases between. Here the CDR3 DNA reads TGTGCCAGCACAGGGGGAGGCCTTAGCACAGATACGCAGTATTTT. This gives the protein CASTGGGLSTDTQYF.

The chain is built from TRBV7-2 and TRBJ2-5; no clear D gene. The ends were cut back, 5 bases at V and 6 bases at J, with 13 bases in the middle. Germline V gives CDR1 SGHTA, CDR2 FQGNSA. The CDR3 spans 13 residues. CDR3 nucleotides: TGTGCCAGCAGCGTCCAGCCTGGGAAGACCCAGTACTTC. It specifies CASSVQPGKTQYF.

The chain uses TRBV28 and TRBJ1-2; 9 nucleotides match TRBD1. CDR1 and CDR2 from the germline V gene are MDHEN and SYDVKM. The CDR3 length is 13 residues. J lost 5 bases, V lost 9 bases, and 7 bases had no gene match. CDR3 bases: TGTGCCAGTACGACAGGGGGAGGATATGGCTACACCTTC. Protein product: CASTTGGGYGYTF.

J is TRBJ2-3 and V is TRBV7-9; 7 bases line up with TRBD1. Germline V gene data show CDR1 as SEHNR and CDR2 as FQNEAQ (reference sequence). The CDR3 is 14 residues long. The trim removed 9 bases at V and 3 bases at J, leaving 9 bases unmatched. This chain's CDR3 is CASREGARTDTQYF. CDR3 nucleotides: TGTGCCAGTAGAGAGGGGGCGAGGACAGATACGCAGTATTTT.

Here the CDR3 DNA reads TGTGCCAGCAGCTTAGCAGGGGGGCCAAATCAGCCCCAGCATTTT. It codes for CASSLAGGPNQPQHF. This chain joins TRBV7-8 and TRBJ1-5, with D maybe TRBD1 (6 bases). The V gene lost 0 bases and the J gene lost 4 bases, with 10 bases spanning the gap. Germline V lookup: CDR1 SGHVS, CDR2 FQNEAQ. The CDR3 is 15 amino acids.

The chain combines TRBV25-1 with TRBJ2-1; D ambiguous. V lost 4 bases to trimming and J lost 7 bases, with 5 bases between them. CDR1 and CDR2 (germline): MGHDK, SYGVNS. The CDR3 loop spans 11 amino acids. Here the CDR3 reads CASSALNEQFF. The CDR3 region has the DNA TGTGCCAGCAGTGCCTTGAATGAGCAGTTCTTC.

This chain links TRBV7-2 with TRBJ2-7, with D tentatively TRBD1 (6 bases). V lost 4 bases to trimming and J lost 0 bases, with 10 bases between them. The CDR3 runs to 14 residues. Germline assignment: CDR1 SGHTA and CDR2 FQGNSA. The CDR3 spells CASSSRDTSYEQYF. In nucleotides, the CDR3 is TGTGCCAGCAGCTCCCGGGACACCTCCTACGAGCAGTACTTC.

Turning to this clone: Other DNA sequences in this sample translate to the same CDR3. V is TRBV2 and J is TRBJ2-1, with TRBD1 matching over 8 bases. This CDR3 region has 14 residues. The V segment lost 6 bases and the J segment 4 bases; nucleotides outside the gene matches: 5. Germline CDR1 SNHLY, CDR2 FYNNEI. Written as DNA, the CDR3 is TGTGCCAGCAGGGACAGGGTTTCATACAATGAGCAGTTCTTC. Protein sequence: CASRDRVSYNEQFF.

The J gene is TRBJ1-2, the V gene TRBV6-5; D may be TRBD1 (6 bases). The CDR3 sequence is 14 residues long. CDR1 is MNHEY, CDR2 SVGAGI, per germline. Trimming took 7 bases from V and 4 from J, leaving 16 bases between them. CDR3 nucleotides: TGTGCCAGCAAGCGGGGGCAAGGGCTCTATGGCTACACCTTC. It codes for CASKRGQGLYGYTF.

The chain couples TRBV15 to TRBJ1-2, with 8 nucleotides matching TRBD1. There are 14 residues in the CDR3. In germline, CDR1 is LNHNV, CDR2 YYDKDF (reference sequence). The V segment lost 1 base and the J segment 4 bases; nucleotides outside the gene matches: 2. In DNA, the CDR3 is TGTGCCACCAGCAGAGTGACAGGGGTCTATGGCTACACCTTC. Translating gives CATSRVTGVYGYTF.

This clone was counted only a few times. The V gene is TRBV5-8, the J gene TRBJ1-5; no reliable D call. The CDR3 has 13 residues. V lost 0 bases and J 7 bases, leaving 8 bases between the germline ends. Germline values: CDR1 SGHTS, CDR2 YDEGEE. CDR3 bases: TGTGCCAGCAGCTTGGAATTGGCGCAGCCCCAGCATTTT. This sequence encodes CASSLELAQPQHF. The complete variable domain, with remaining parts taken from reference TRBV5-8 and TRBJ1-5, reads EAGVTQSPTHLIKTRGQQATLRCSPISGHTSVYWYQQALGLGLQFLLWYDEGEERNRGNFPPRFSGRQFPNYSSELNVNALELEDSALYLCASSLELAQPQHFGDGTRLSIL.

For this clone: An end of the junction differs from the germline gene, which may be a read error. The J gene is TRBJ2-7, the V gene TRBV4-3; D possibly uses TRBD1 or TRBD2 (7 bases each). Germline CDR1 LGHNA, CDR2 YSLEER. The CDR3 is 12 amino acids. The CDR3 spells CASRGGRYEQYF. The DNA for the CDR3 is TGCGCTAGCAGGGGGGGCCGCTACGAGCAGTACTTC.

The chain couples TRBV5-4 to TRBJ2-2; the D gene is possibly TRBD1 (6 bases). Germline CDR1 is SGHNT and CDR2 is YYREEE (reference sequence). CDR3 size: 18 residues. The V gene lost 0 bases and the J gene lost 5 bases, with 20 bases spanning the gap. CDR3 in amino acids: CASSLGPLGYQGTGELFF. The CDR3 DNA reads as TGTGCCAGCAGCTTGGGTCCCCTAGGGTATCAGGGGACCGGGGAGCTGTTTTTT.